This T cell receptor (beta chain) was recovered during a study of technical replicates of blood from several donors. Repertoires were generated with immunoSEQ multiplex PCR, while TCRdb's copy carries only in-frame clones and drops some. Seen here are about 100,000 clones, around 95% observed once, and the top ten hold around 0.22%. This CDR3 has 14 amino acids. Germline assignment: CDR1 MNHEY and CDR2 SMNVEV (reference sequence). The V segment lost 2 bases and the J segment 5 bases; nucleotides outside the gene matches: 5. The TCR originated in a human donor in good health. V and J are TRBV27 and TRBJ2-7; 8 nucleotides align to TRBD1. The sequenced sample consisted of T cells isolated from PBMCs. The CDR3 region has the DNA TGTGCCAGCAGTTTAAGCCCAGGGGGCCACGAGCAGTACTTC. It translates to CASSLSPGGHEQYF.